Below, 4 T cell receptor beta chains from the same sample are listed, as sequenced in a study of cytomegalovirus exposure and HLA in healthy donors. Amplification used 60 Vbeta primers and 13 Jbeta primers. Data came from immunoSEQ multiplex PCR; TCRdb stores just in-frame clones and leaves some out. Here the sample spans about 120,000 clones, roughly 78% being singletons. Sequencing used PBMCs. These receptors came from a woman aged 40 to 55 in good health and CMV-seronegative.

The chain employs TRBV28 and TRBJ1-2; D ambiguous. The germline V gene has CDR1 MDHEN and CDR2 SYDVKM. The length of the CDR3 is 14 residues. Deletions cut 2 bases from V and 8 bases from J, with 15 bases between. The CDR3 sequence: CASSLDWNRSGYTF. In nucleotides, the CDR3 is TGTGCCAGCAGTTTAGACTGGAATAGGTCGGGCTACACCTTC.

V usage is TRBV7-9 and J usage is TRBJ2-5, with TRBD1 matching 10 bases. The V gene end was trimmed by 1 base and the J gene end by 4 bases; junction bases not matched to a gene: 6. Germline V lookup: CDR1 SEHNR, CDR2 FQNEAQ (reference sequence). The CDR3 contains 16 residues. CDR3 nucleotides: TGTGCCAGCAGCTTAGGTTTGACAGGGGGCGTAGAGACCCAGTACTTC. This gives the protein CASSLGLTGGVETQYF.

The J gene is TRBJ2-5, the V gene TRBV7-2; 11 nucleotides line up with TRBD1. The CDR3 totals 16 residues. Per germline, CDR1 SGHTA and CDR2 FQGNSA. The ends lost 3 bases at V and 4 bases at J; junction bases unmatched: 7. The CDR3 loop is CASSFPGTGGRETQYF. Written as DNA, the CDR3 is TGTGCCAGCAGCTTCCCCGGGACAGGGGGAAGAGAGACCCAGTACTTC.

The chain combines TRBV6-5 with TRBJ1-2; 8 bases line up with TRBD1. The CDR3 has 15 residues. V shed 7 bases and J 3 bases; nucleotides not matched to a gene: 10. Germline CDR1 reads MNHEY; CDR2 reads SVGAGI. CDR3 loop: CASTRGQGAYYGYTF. CDR3 DNA sequence: TGTGCCAGCACACGGGGTCAGGGGGCCTACTATGGCTACACCTTC.